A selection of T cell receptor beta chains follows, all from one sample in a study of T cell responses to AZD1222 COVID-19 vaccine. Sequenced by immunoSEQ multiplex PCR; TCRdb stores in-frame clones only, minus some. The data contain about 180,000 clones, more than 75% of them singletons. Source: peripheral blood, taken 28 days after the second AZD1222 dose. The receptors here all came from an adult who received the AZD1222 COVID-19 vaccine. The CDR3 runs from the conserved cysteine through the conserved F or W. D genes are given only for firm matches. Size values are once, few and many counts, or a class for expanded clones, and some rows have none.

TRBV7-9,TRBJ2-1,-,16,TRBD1,TGTGCCAGCAGCTCACCGAACCAGGGGGCGTTAGGTGAGCAGTTCTTC,CASSSPNQGALGEQFF
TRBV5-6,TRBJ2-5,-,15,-,TGTGCCAGCACCTCAAGGGGGGGGCGAGGGGAGACCCAGTACTTC,CASTSRGGRGETQYF
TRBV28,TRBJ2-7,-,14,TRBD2,TGTGCCAGCAGTTCTAGCGGGAGGTCAGGCGAGCAGTACTTC,CASSSSGRSGEQYF
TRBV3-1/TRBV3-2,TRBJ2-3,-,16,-,TGTGCCAGCAGCCAAGTGGCTAGCGCGAGCACAGATACGCAGTATTTT,CASSQVASASTDTQYF
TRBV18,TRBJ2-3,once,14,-,TGTGCCAGCTCACCAGGCCCCCGTTTGGATACGCAGTATTTT,CASSPGPRLDTQYF
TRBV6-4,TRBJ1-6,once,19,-,TGTGCCAGCAGTGAATATTTCGCGCAACGTAAGGGGGTATATTCACCCCTCCACTTT,CASSEYFAQRKGVYSPLHF
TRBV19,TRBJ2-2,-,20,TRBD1,TGTGCCAGTAGTGCCACCGGGACAGGGGGCGTGATTTGGGACACCGGGGAGCTGTTTTTT,CASSATGTGGVIWDTGELFF
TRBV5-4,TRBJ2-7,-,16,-,TGTGCCAGCAGCAATTCTCCCGGCACTAGGATGGGCGAGCAGTACTTC,CASSNSPGTRMGEQYF
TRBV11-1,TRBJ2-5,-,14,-,TGTGCCAGCAGCATAAACAGGGTTTCCGAGACCCAGTACTTC,CASSINRVSETQYF
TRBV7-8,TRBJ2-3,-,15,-,TGTGCCAGCAGCTTTCGGGACCCCGGCACAGATACGCAGTATTTT,CASSFRDPGTDTQYF
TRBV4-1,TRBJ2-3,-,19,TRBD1,TGCGCCAGCAGCCACCCCAGGGGGCGCAGGGCGGAGAGCACAGATACGCAGTATTTT,CASSHPRGRRAESTDTQYF
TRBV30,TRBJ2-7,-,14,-,TGTGCCTGGACTGCCGGGACTGCAACCTACGAGCAGTACTTC,CAWTAGTATYEQYF
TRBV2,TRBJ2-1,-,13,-,TGTGCCACCTCGGATATCTCCTACAATGAGCAGTTCTTC,CATSDISYNEQFF
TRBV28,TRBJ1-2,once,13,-,TGTGCCAGCACCACAGGGAAGGGCTATGGCTACACCTTC,CASTTGKGYGYTF
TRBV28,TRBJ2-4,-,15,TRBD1,TGTGCCAGCAGTTCCACAGGGGAAGGGGTGAACATTCAGTACTTC,CASSSTGEGVNIQYF
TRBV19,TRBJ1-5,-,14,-,TGTGCCAGTAGCGTAGACGGGAGCAATCAGCCCCAGCATTTT,CASSVDGSNQPQHF